This TCR beta chain was profiled in a study of molecular identifiers for immune sequencing clone quantification. Study-level background: Replicates split RNA from approximately 22,000 or 94,000 naive CD8 cells five ways, and the researchers sequenced four portions.

This clonotype occurred a few times. What it binds is not known. The study, taken as a whole, reports: Jurkat TCR RNA spiked in from one cell could reportedly be detected among about a million naive cells. Clones above 20 RNA copies contained over 98% of effector molecules and under 1% of naive molecules.

Generation of bulk TCR libraries relied on previously described methods and listed TCR primers. TCRdb called the PCR reads again in MiXCR, with one record for every CDR3 protein. The sample lists roughly 24,000 distinct CDR3 sequences, 15% to 20% occurring once. This TCR derives from a human donor in good health. Some libraries in this study had Jurkat cell RNA spiked in. The sample was naive CD8+ T cells from blood, with Jurkat cell RNA spiked in. Subset in this sample: FACS-sorted CD8+CD4-CCR7+CD45RA+ naive T cells.

The CDR3 sequence is CSARDRQGNTEAFF. The CDR3 region has the DNA TGCAGTGCTAGAGATCGTCAGGGGAACACTGAAGCTTTCTTT. This rearrangement joins TRBV20-1 to TRBJ1-1, with a possible D match to TRBD1 (5 bases). Between the trimmed V and J ends, which lost 0 bases and 1 base, there was a span of 9 bases. CDR1 is DFQATT and CDR2 is SNEGSKA in the germline V gene (reference sequence). The CDR3 runs 14 residues.